The present T cell receptor (beta chain) was sequenced within a study of T-cell memory formation after mild COVID-19. As for the study in general: TCR clusters were mostly donor specific. Regarding the study as a whole: Some clones that responded were present in memory (sampled pre-infection), which suggests cross-reactive memory joined. Nothing showed for sure that second-wave clones peaking on day 37 were SARS-CoV-2 specific.

Regarding this clonotype: Its target is not known.

CDR3 size: 15 residues. The J segment lost 1 base and the V segment lost 6 bases, leaving 6 bases of the junction unmatched. 5'RACE primed at constant segments yielded TCR alpha and TCR beta cDNA libraries bearing sample barcodes and UMIs. TCRdb used MiXCR to reprocess the 5' RACE reads, holding one entry per CDR3 protein. The sample contains about 620,000 distinct CDR3 sequences, approximately 18% of which appear only once. Specimen: PBMCs or a T cell subset sorted from them (not recorded which). The rearrangement uses TRBV12-3 or TRBV12-4 and TRBJ2-1, with TRBD1 identical over 7 bases. This clonotype originated in an adult woman who had mild COVID-19 (a few samples of this study predate the infection). Cell type and time point are not known. Here the CDR3 reads CASSSTGKSYNEQFF. CDR3 in DNA: TGTGCCAGCAGCTCGACAGGGAAATCCTACAATGAGCAGTTCTTC.